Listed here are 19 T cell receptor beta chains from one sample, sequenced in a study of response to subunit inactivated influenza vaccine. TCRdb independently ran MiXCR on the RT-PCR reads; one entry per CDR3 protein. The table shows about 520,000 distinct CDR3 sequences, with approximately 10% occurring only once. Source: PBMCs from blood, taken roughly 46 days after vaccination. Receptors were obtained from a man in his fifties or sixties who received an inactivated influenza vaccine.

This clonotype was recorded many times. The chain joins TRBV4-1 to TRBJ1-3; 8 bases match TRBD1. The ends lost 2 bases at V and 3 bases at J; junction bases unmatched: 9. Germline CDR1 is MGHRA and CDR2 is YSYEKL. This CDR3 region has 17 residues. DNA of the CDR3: TGCGCCAGCAGCCAAACTGCCCAGGGGGCCGGTGGAAACACCATATATTTT. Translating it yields CASSQTAQGAGGNTIYF.

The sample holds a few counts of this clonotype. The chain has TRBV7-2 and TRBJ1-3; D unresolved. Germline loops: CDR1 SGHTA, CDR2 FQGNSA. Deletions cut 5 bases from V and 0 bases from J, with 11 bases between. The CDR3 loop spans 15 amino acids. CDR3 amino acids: CASSLLSNSGNTIYF. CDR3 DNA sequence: TGTGCCAGCAGCCTCTTATCCAACTCTGGAAACACCATATATTTT.

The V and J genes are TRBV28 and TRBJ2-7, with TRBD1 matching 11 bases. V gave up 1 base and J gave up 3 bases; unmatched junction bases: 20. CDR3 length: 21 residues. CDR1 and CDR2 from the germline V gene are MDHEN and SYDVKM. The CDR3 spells CASSLSGAIGTGGKAIYEQYF. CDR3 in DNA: TGTGCCAGCAGTTTATCAGGTGCCATCGGGACAGGGGGGAAGGCGATCTACGAGCAGTACTTC.

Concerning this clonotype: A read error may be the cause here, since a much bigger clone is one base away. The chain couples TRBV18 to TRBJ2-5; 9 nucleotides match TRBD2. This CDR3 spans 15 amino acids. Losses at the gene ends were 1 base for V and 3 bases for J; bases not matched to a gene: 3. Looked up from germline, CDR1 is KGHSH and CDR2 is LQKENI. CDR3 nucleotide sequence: TGTGCCAGCTCACCACGGGCTAGCGGGAAAGAGACCCAGTACTTC. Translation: CASSPRASGKETQYF.

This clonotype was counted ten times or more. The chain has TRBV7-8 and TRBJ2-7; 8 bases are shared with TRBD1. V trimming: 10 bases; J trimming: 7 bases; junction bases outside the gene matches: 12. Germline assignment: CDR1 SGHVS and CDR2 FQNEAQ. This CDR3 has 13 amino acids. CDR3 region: CATRDRSMGEQYF. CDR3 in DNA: TGTGCCACACGGGACAGGTCAATGGGGGAGCAGTACTTC.

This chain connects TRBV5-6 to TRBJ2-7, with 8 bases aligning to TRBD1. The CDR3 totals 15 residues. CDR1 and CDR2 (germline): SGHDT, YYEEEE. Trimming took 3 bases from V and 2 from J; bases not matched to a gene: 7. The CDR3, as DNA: TGTGCCAGCAGCTCCTTGTTGACAGGGGCCTACGAGCAGTACTTC. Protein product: CASSSLLTGAYEQYF.

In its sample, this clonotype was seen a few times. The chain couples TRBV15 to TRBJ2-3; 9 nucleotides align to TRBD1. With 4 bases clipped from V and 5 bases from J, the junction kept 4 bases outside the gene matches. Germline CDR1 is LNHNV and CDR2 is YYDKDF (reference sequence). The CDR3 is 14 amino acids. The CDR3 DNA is TGTGCCACCAGCAACCGACAGGGGGTAGATACGCAGTATTTT. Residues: CATSNRQGVDTQYF. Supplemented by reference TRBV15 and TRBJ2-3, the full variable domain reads DAMVIQNPRYQVTQFGKPVTLSCSQTLNHNVMYWYQQKSSQAPKLLFHYYDKDFNNEADTPDNFQSRRPNTSFCFLDIRSPGLGDTAMYLCATSNRQGVDTQYFGPGTRLTVL.

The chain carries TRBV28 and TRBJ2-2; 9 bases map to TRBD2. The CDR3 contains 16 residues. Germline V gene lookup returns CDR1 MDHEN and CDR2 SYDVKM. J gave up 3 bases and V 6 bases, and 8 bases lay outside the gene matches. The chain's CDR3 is CASRPTSGPYTGELFF. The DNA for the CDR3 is TGTGCCAGCAGGCCAACTAGCGGGCCATACACCGGGGAGCTGTTTTTT.

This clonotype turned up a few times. The CDR3 reads CASSSPYSNQPQHF. The CDR3 region has the DNA TGTGCCAGCAGCTCCCCCTATAGCAATCAGCCCCAGCATTTT. V gene TRBV7-9 combines with J gene TRBJ1-5; unclear D gene. From germline, CDR1 is SEHNR and CDR2 FQNEAQ (reference sequence). The V gene lost 4 bases and the J gene lost 0 bases, with 7 bases spanning the gap. This CDR3 comprises 14 residues.

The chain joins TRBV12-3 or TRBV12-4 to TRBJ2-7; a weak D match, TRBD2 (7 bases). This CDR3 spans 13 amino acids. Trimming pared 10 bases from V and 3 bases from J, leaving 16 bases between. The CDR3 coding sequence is TGTGCCACCGCGCCGGGGGGCAACTACGAGCAGTACTTC. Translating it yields CATAPGGNYEQYF.

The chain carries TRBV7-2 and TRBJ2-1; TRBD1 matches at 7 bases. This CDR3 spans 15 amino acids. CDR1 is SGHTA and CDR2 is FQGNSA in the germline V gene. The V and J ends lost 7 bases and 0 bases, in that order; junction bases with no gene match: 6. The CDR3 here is CASTRGFSSYNEQFF. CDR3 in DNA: TGTGCCAGCACCAGGGGGTTTAGCTCCTACAATGAGCAGTTCTTC.

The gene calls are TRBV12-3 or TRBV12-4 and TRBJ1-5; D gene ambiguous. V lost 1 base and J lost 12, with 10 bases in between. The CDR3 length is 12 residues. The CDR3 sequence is CASSLGGIYQHF. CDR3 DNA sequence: TGTGCCAGCAGTTTAGGGGGTATCTACCAGCATTTT.

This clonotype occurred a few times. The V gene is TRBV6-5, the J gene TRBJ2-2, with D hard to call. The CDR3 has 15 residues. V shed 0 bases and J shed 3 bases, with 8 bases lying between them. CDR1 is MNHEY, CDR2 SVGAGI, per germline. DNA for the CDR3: TGTGCCAGCAGTTACTCGAGGCCAGACACCGGGGAGCTGTTTTTT. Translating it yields CASSYSRPDTGELFF.

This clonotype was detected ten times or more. CDR3 DNA: TGCGCCAGCAGCCAAGAGCGGCAGGGGGCCGATGAGCAGTTCTTC. Translation gives CASSQERQGADEQFF. The chain joins TRBV4-3 to TRBJ2-1; 8 nucleotides line up with TRBD1. Germline assignment: CDR1 LGHNA and CDR2 YSLEER. V gave up 0 bases and J gave up 8 bases; unmatched junction bases: 6. The CDR3 has 15 amino acids.

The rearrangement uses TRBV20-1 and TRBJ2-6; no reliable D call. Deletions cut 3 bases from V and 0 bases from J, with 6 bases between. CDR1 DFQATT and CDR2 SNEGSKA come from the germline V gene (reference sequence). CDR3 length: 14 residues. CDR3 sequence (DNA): TGCAGTGCTAGTGATGGCTCTGGGGCCAACGTCCTGACTTTC. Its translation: CSASDGSGANVLTF.

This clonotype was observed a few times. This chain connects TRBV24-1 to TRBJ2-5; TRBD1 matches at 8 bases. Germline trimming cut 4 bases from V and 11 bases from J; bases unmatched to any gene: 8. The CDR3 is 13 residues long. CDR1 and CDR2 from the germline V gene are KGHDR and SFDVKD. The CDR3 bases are TGTGCCACCAGTGACCCCGGACAGGGAACACAGTACTTC. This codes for CATSDPGQGTQYF.

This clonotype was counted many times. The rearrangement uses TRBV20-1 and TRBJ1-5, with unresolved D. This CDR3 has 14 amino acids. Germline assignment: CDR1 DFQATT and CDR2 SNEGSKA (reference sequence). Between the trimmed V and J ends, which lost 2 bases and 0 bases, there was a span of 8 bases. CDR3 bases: TGCAGTGCTAGATACAGTAATAGCAATCAGCCCCAGCATTTT. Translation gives CSARYSNSNQPQHF.

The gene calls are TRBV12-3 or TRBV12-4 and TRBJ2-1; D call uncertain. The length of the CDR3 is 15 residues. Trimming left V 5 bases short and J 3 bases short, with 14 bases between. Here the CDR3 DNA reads TGTGCCAGCAGTCCCAGAGGCAGGTACTACAATGAGCAGTTCTTC. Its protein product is CASSPRGRYYNEQFF.

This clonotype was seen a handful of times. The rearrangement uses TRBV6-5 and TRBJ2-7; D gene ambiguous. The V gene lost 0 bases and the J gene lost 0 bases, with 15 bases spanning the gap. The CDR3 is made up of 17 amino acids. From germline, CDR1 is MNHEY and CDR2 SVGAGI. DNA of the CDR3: TGTGCCAGCAGTTACTCCCCAGGACCGACCTTCTCCTACGAGCAGTACTTC. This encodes CASSYSPGPTFSYEQYF.